The rows below give T cell receptor beta chains drawn from one sample of a study of siplizumab effects on memory and regulatory T cells. Method: immunoSEQ multiplex PCR; TCRdb's copy keeps in-frame clones and lacks some. The profile shows about 99,000 clones, about 93% of them singletons. Sample: Tregs sorted from blood. The receptor source for this set is a human donor in good health. CDR3s include the opening cysteine and the closing phenylalanine or tryptophan. The order of the fields is J gene, clone size, D gene, V gene, CDR3 DNA, CDR3 protein. D genes are given only for firm matches. Rows may omit the clone size; those that give it use once, few, many or a size class.

TRBJ1-5 . . TRBV21-1 TGTGCCAGCAGCAAAGACGTTGGGACAGGGGAGACGGGTCAGCCCCAGCATTTT CASSKDVGTGETGQPQHF
TRBJ1-2 . . TRBV6-1 TGTGCCAGCAGTGTCAAAGGGACCTGGGATGGCTACACCTTC CASSVKGTWDGYTF
TRBJ2-7 once TRBD2 TRBV7-2 TGTGCCAGCAGCTTAGCTAGCGGGAGTGGTGCCTACGAGCAGTACTTC CASSLASGSGAYEQYF
TRBJ2-1 . . TRBV5-1 TGCGCCAGCAGCTTTAATGGGGCAGACAACAATGAGCAGTTCTTC CASSFNGADNNEQFF
TRBJ2-7 . . TRBV15 TGTGCCACCAGCAGATTCCTAAATTTGGGGATGGGGCTTTACTTC CATSRFLNLGMGLYF
TRBJ1-1 . . TRBV27 TGTGCCAGCAGACCGGCAGGGGCTGTGAACACTGAAGCTTTCTTT CASRPAGAVNTEAFF
TRBJ2-7 . TRBD2 TRBV11-3 TGTGCCAGCAGCTTAACTAGCGGAGACCCCTACGAGCAGTACTTC CASSLTSGDPYEQYF
TRBJ1-2 . TRBD1 TRBV5-1 TGCGCCAGCAGCCCTGGACAGGGGGCGCGGTATGGCTACACCTTC CASSPGQGARYGYTF
TRBJ2-1 . TRBD2 TRBV11-2 TGTGCCAGCAGCTTAAGTCTGGGCGGGGGACTTTACAATGAGCAGTTCTTC CASSLSLGGGLYNEQFF
TRBJ2-1 . TRBD1 TRBV30 TGTGCCTGGAGCGCAGGAAGGACAGGCCTTTATGAGCAGTTCTTC CAWSAGRTGLYEQFF
TRBJ1-1 . . TRBV12-5 TGTGCTAGTGGTTTGGTTGTGGGCGAGAGGACTGAAGCTTTCTTT CASGLVVGERTEAFF
TRBJ2-1 . TRBD2 TRBV14 TGTGCCAGCAGCCAACGACTAGCGGGGGTCTACAATGAGCAGTTCTTC CASSQRLAGVYNEQFF
TRBJ1-4 . . TRBV5-1 TGCGCCAGCAGAGACGGAGTGAGGGAAAAACTGTTTTTT CASRDGVREKLFF
TRBJ2-3 . TRBD1 TRBV6-1 TGTGCCAGCAGACTCCGGGACAGGTCAGATACGCAGTATTTT CASRLRDRSDTQYF
TRBJ1-1 . . TRBV10-3 TGTGCCACCTCAACGGCGGGCTCGAACACTGAAGCTTTCTTT CATSTAGSNTEAFF
TRBJ2-2 . . TRBV2 TGTGCCAGCAGTGAAGTTGGGGGGTCCGCCGGGGAGCTGTTTTTT CASSEVGGSAGELFF
TRBJ1-1 . TRBD1 TRBV10-3 TGTGCCATACGCATGACAGGGACGAACACTGAAGCTTTCTTT CAIRMTGTNTEAFF
TRBJ2-2 . TRBD2 TRBV2 TGTGCCAGCAGTGATGCTCGCGGGGGTGCGGGAGGGAACACCGGGGAGCTGTTTTTT CASSDARGGAGGNTGELFF
TRBJ1-1 . TRBD1 TRBV6-1 TGTGCCAGCAGAGACAGGGCCGCGACCAACACTGAAGCTTTCTTT CASRDRAATNTEAFF
TRBJ2-7 . . TRBV6-5 TGTGCCAGCTTGTTTAAGGGCGAGCAGTACTTC CASLFKGEQYF
TRBJ1-2 . . TRBV25-1 TGTGCCAGCAGTGAAATCGGGGCAAATGGCTACACCTTC CASSEIGANGYTF
TRBJ1-6 . TRBD1 TRBV19 TGTGCCAGTCGGACAGGGAGGAATAATTCACCCCTCCACTTT CASRTGRNNSPLHF